These T cell receptor beta chains were read from a single sample in a study of blood T cell repertoires in COVID-19. Libraries were prepared by immunoSEQ multiplex PCR; TCRdb keeps only in-frame clonotypes and omits some of them. The table lists approximately 300,000 clones, roughly 90% of them singletons. The source material was peripheral blood. The receptors originated from a woman aged 30 to 39 with COVID-19, enrolled during active disease. CDR3s include the opening cysteine and the closing phenylalanine or tryptophan.

j_gene	v_gene	CDR3aa
TRBJ2-3	TRBV27	CASISGLTDTQYF
TRBJ2-7	TRBV2	CASTRAQRGEQYF
TRBJ2-7	TRBV15	CATSRAASGPYEQYF
TRBJ2-5	TRBV19	CASSFQLAPQETQYF
TRBJ1-2	TRBV13	CASSRGPPNYGYTF
TRBJ2-1	TRBV28	CASSGTGGLSYNEQFF
TRBJ2-5	TRBV7-9	CASSLQGGQETQYF
TRBJ2-1	TRBV30	CAWSVRRIEQFF
TRBJ2-7	TRBV30	CATRTGIANEQYF
TRBJ2-7	TRBV18	CASSQTGVRSEQYF
TRBJ1-1	TRBV18	CASSGRLEAFF
TRBJ1-5	TRBV5-1	CASSPGGGHSNQPQHF
TRBJ2-7	TRBV19	CASSFETSGTYEQYF